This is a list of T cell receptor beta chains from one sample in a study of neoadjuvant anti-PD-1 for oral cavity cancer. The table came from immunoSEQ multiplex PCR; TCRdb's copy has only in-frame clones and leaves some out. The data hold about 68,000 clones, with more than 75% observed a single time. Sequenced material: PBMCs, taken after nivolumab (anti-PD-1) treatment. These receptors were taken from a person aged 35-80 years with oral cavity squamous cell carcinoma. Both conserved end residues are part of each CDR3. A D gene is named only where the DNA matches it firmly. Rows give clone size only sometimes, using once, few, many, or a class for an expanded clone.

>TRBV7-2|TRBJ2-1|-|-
CASSLVSGYNEQFF
TGTGCCAGCAGCTTGGTTAGCGGATACAATGAGCAGTTCTTC
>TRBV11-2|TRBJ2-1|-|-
CASSLDLPGRLVQFF
TGTGCCAGCAGCTTAGATCTACCGGGGAGGTTGGTGCAGTTCTTC
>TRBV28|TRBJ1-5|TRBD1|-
CASSHRGRNQPQHF
TGTGCCAGCAGCCACAGGGGACGCAATCAGCCCCAGCATTTT
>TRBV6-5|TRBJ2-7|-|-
CASSYGERGYEQYF
TGTGCCAGCAGTTACGGCGAGAGAGGCTACGAGCAGTACTTC
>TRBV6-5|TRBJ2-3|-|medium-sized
CASSWGDTQYF
TGTGCCAGCAGCTGGGGAGATACGCAGTATTTT
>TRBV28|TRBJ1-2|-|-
CASSPIQNGYTF
TGTGCCAGCAGCCCGATCCAAAATGGCTACACCTTC
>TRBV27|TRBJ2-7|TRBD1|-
CASSLGTGLYEQYF
TGTGCCAGCAGTTTGGGGACAGGCCTCTACGAGCAGTACTTC
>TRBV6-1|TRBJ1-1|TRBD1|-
CASAGTGGRTEAFF
TGTGCCAGCGCCGGGACAGGGGGCCGAACTGAAGCTTTCTTT
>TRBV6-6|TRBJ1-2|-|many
CAGLDSLNYGYTF
TGTGCCGGATTGGACAGTCTCAACTATGGCTACACCTTC
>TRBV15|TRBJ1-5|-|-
CATSRDTSSNQPQHF
TGTGCCACCAGCAGAGATACCAGTAGCAATCAGCCCCAGCATTTT
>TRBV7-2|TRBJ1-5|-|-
CASTTDRYQPQHF
TGTGCCAGCACCACGGACAGATATCAGCCCCAGCATTTT
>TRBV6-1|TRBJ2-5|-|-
CASNPTGLRGETQYF
TGTGCCAGCAACCCTACCGGGCTGAGGGGTGAGACCCAGTACTTC
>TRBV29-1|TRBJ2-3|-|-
CSVGAASTDTQYF
TGCAGCGTTGGGGCGGCCAGCACAGATACGCAGTATTTT
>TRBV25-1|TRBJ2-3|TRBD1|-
CASSDRDRVFTDTQYF
TGTGCCAGCAGTGACCGGGACAGGGTATTCACAGATACGCAGTATTTT